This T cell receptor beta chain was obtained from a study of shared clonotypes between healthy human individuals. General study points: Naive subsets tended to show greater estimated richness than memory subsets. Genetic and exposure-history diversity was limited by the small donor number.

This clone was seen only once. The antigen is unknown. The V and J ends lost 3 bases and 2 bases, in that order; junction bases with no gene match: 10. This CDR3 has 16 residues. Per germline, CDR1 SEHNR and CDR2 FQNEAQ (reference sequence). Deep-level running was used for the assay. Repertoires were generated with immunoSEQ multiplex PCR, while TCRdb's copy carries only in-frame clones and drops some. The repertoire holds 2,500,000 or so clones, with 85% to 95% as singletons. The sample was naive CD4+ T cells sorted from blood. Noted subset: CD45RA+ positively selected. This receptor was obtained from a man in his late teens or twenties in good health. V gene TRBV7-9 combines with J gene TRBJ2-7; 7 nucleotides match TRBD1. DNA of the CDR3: TGTGCCAGCAGCTTGGGGGACAGCTTAGTTACCTACGAGCAGTACTTC. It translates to CASSLGDSLVTYEQYF.